This T cell receptor (beta chain) was retrieved from a study of human T cells and chemical hapten exposure. Regarding time point: patch test 1, 2 weeks after DPC sensitization. Treatment noted: therapeutic diphenylcyclopropenone sensitization with weekly scalp DPC. TCRdb ran MiXCR on the RACE reads and lists one entry per CDR3 protein. This repertoire shows 340,000 or so distinct CDR3 sequences, under 9% found once; its top ten account for around 8.4%. Germline values: CDR1 MNHEY, CDR2 SVGAGI. The CDR3 extends over 13 amino acids. Trimming stripped 6 bases from V and 8 bases from J, with 11 bases between. The sample holds a few counts of this clonotype.

The TCR comes from a woman between 18 and 29 years old with alopecia areata. Some clones in this sample may be carry-over from other donors' samples. The chain has TRBV6-5 and TRBJ1-6; D might be TRBD1 (5 bases). This specimen was whole blood, taken in connection with sensitization to the hapten diphenylcyclopropenone (DPC). For the CDR3, the DNA is TGTGCCAGCAGCTACAGGCGCGATTCACCCCTCCACTTT. This gives the protein CASSYRRDSPLHF.